The count of the clone carrying this T cell receptor beta chain is one. Generated by immunoSEQ multiplex PCR, the TCRdb table keeps only in-frame clones and is missing some. The sample has approximately 160,000 clones; around 74% are singletons. This sample was taken from a study of blood T cell repertoires in COVID-19. On the study more broadly: Sources were T cells, B-cell-depleted T cells, or PBMCs; the material itself was cDNA or gDNA.

Sequenced material: peripheral blood. The receptor was derived from a woman aged 80 or over with acute or convalescent COVID-19.

The CDR3 reads CASSGWDRKLDGYTF. CDR3 nucleotide sequence: TGTGCCAGCAGTGGCTGGGACAGGAAGTTAGATGGCTACACCTTC. The genes are TRBV25-1 and TRBJ1-2; 8 bases are shared with TRBD1. The length of the CDR3 is 15 residues. J was trimmed by 6 bases and V by 4 bases; bases with no gene match: 10. The germline CDR1 and CDR2 sequences are MGHDK and SYGVNS.